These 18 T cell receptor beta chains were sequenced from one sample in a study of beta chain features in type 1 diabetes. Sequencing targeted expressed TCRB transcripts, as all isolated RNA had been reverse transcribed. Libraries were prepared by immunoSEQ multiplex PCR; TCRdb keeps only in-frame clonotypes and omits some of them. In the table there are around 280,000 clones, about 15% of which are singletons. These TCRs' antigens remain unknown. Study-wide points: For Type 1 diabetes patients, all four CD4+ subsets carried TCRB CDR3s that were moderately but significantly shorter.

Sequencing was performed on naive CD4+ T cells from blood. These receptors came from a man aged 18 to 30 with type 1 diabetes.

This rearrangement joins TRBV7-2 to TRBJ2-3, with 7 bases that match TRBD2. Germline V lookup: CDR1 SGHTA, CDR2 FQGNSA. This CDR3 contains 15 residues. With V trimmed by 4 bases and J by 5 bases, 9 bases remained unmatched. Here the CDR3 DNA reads TGTGCCAGCAGCTACCGGCCTGCGGGGGTAGATACGCAGTATTTT. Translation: CASSYRPAGVDTQYF.

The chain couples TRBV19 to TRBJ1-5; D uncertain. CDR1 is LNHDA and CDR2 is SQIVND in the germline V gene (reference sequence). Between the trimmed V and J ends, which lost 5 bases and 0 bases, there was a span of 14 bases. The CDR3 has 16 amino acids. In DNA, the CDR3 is TGTGCCAGTAGTGCCAGGACTGGGAATAGCAATCAGCCCCAGCATTTT. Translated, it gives CASSARTGNSNQPQHF. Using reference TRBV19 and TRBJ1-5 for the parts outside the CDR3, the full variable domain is DGGITQSPKYLFRKEGQNVTLSCEQNLNHDAMYWYRQDPGQGLRLIYYSQIVNDFQKGDIAEGYSVSREKKESFPLTVTSAQKNPTAFYLCASSARTGNSNQPQHFGDGTRLSIL.

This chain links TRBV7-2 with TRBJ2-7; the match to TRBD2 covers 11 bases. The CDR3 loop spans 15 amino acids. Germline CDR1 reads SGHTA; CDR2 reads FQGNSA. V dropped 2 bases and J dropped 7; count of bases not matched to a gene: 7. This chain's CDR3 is CASSLTLAGGGEQYF. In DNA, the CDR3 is TGTGCCAGCAGCTTAACCTTAGCGGGAGGGGGGGAGCAGTACTTC.

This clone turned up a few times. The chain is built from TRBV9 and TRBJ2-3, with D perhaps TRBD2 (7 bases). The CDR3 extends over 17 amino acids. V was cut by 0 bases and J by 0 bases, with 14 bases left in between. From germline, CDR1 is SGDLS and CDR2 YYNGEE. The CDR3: CASSVDWGGPSTDTQYF. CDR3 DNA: TGTGCCAGCAGCGTAGATTGGGGGGGCCCTAGCACAGATACGCAGTATTTT. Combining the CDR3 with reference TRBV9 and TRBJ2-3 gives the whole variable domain DSGVTQTPKHLITATGQRVTLRCSPRSGDLSVYWYQQSLDQGLQFLIQYYNGEERAKGNILERFSAQQFPDLHSELNLSSLELGDSALYFCASSVDWGGPSTDTQYFGPGTRLTVL.

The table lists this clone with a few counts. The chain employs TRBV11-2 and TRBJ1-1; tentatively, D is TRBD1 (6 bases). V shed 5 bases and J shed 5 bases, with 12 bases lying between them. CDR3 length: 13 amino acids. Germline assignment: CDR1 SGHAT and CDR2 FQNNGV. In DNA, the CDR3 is TGTGCCAGCAGCAAACTACAGGGAACTGAAGCTTTCTTT. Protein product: CASSKLQGTEAFF.

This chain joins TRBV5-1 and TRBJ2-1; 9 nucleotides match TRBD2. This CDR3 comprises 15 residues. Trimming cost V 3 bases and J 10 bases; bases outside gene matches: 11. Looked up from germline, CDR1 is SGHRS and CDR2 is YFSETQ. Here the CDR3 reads CASSSPWASGVEQFF. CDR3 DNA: TGCGCCAGCAGCTCACCCTGGGCTAGCGGGGTCGAGCAGTTCTTC.

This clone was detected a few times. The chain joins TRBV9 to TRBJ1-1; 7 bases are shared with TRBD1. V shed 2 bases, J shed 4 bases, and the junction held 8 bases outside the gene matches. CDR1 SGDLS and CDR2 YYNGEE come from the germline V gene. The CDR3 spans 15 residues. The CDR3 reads CASSVHRGIGTEAFF. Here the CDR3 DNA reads TGTGCCAGCAGCGTTCACAGGGGTATAGGCACTGAAGCTTTCTTT.

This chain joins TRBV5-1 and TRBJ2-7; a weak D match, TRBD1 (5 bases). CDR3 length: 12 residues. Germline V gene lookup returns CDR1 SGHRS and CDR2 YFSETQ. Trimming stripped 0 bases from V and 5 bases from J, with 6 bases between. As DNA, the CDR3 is TGCGCCAGCAGCTTGGAGGGGCACGAGCAGTACTTC. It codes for CASSLEGHEQYF.

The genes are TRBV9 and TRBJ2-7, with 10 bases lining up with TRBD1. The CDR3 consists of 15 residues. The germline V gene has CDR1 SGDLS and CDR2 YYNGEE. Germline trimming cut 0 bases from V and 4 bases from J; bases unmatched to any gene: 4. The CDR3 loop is CASSVGQGAWYEQYF. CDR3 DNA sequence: TGTGCCAGCAGCGTAGGACAGGGGGCTTGGTACGAGCAGTACTTC. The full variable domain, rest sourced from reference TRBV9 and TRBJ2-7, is DSGVTQTPKHLITATGQRVTLRCSPRSGDLSVYWYQQSLDQGLQFLIQYYNGEERAKGNILERFSAQQFPDLHSELNLSSLELGDSALYFCASSVGQGAWYEQYFGPGTRLTVT.

The CDR3 sequence is CASRGDTPDTEAFF. CDR3 coding DNA: TGTGCCAGCAGGGGGGACACCCCGGACACTGAAGCTTTCTTT. J is TRBJ1-1 and V is TRBV6-5, with D perhaps matching TRBD1 (6 bases). This CDR3 is built from 14 residues. Germline CDR1 MNHEY, CDR2 SVGAGI. V lost 6 bases to trimming and J lost 3 bases, with 14 bases between them.

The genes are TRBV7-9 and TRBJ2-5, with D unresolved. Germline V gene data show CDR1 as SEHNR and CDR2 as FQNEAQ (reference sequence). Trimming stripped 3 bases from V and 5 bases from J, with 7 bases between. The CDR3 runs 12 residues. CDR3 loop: CASSFSLETQYF. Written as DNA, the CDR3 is TGTGCCAGCAGCTTCTCACTGGAGACCCAGTACTTC.

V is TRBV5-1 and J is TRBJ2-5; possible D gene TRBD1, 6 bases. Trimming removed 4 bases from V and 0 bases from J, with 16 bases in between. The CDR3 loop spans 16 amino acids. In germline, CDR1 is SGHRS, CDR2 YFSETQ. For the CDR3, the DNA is TGCGCCAGCAGCCCTACTCTCACAGGGAACCAAGAGACCCAGTACTTC. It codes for CASSPTLTGNQETQYF.

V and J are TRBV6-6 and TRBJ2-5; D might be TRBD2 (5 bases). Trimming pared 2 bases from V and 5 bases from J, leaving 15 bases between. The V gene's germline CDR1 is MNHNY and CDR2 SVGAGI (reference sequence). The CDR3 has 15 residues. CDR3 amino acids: CASSYRASLSETQYF. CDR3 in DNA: TGTGCCAGCAGTTACCGGGCTAGCCTGAGTGAGACCCAGTACTTC.

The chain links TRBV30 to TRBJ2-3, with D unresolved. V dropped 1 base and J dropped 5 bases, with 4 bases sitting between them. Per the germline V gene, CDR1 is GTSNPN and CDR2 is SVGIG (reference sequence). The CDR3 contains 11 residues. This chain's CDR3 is CAWSALDTQYF. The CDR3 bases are TGTGCCTGGAGTGCTCTAGATACGCAGTATTTT.

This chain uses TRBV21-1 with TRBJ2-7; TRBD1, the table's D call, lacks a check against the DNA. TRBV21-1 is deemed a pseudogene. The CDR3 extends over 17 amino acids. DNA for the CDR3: TGTGCCAGCAGCAGTAAACCGGGACAGGGAGTGTTATACGAGCAGTACTTC. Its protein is CASSSKPGQGVLYEQYF.

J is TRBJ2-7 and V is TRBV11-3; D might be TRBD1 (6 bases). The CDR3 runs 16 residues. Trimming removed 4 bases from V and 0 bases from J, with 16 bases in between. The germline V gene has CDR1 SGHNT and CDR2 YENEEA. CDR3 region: CASSYPWGHFSYEQYF. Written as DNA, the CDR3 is TGTGCCAGCAGCTACCCCTGGGGACACTTCTCCTACGAGCAGTACTTC.

As DNA, the CDR3 is TGTGCCAGCAGCTCCAGGGGCAACTATGGCTACACCTTC. This gives the protein CASSSRGNYGYTF. The gene calls are TRBV7-8 and TRBJ1-2; tentatively, D is TRBD1 (6 bases). The CDR3 spans 13 residues. Germline loops: CDR1 SGHVS, CDR2 FQNEAQ. Deletions cut 4 bases from V and 2 bases from J, with 8 bases between.

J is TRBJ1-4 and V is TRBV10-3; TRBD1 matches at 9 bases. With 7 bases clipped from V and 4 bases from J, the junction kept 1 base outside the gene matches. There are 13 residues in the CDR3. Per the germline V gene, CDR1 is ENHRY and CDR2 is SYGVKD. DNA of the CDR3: TGTGCCATCAAGGACAGGGGTAATGAAAAACTGTTTTTT. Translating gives CAIKDRGNEKLFF.